This section outlines one T cell receptor (beta chain) sequence together with its context. The antigen is unknown. The V gene lost 1 base and the J gene lost 2 bases, with 6 bases spanning the gap. There are 12 residues in the CDR3. Germline V lookup: CDR1 GTSNPN, CDR2 SVGIG (reference sequence). This sample was taken from a study of OX40 agonist ivuxolimab in advanced cancers. Study-level findings and limits: The CD4+ and CD8+ T cells in the blood had expanded clonally by week 6 at 0.1 to 3.0 mg/kg. The authors did not determine the antigen specificity of the expanded peripheral T cells. The mean number of expanded clones was higher in CD8+ T cells than in CD4+.

TCRdb keeps only in-frame clones here, not all; method: immunoSEQ multiplex PCR. The data show 60,000 to 65,000 clones, roughly 83% seen once. Specimen: CD4+ or CD8+ T cells sorted from blood, collected in a trial of the OX40 agonist ivuxolimab. The chain is built from TRBV30 and TRBJ2-7, with unresolved D. This sequence was found in an adult with an advanced solid tumor such as melanoma, head and neck, liver or kidney cancer. DNA for the CDR3: TGTGCCTGGAGTGAACAGCCCTACGAGCAGTACTTC. Its protein is CAWSEQPYEQYF.